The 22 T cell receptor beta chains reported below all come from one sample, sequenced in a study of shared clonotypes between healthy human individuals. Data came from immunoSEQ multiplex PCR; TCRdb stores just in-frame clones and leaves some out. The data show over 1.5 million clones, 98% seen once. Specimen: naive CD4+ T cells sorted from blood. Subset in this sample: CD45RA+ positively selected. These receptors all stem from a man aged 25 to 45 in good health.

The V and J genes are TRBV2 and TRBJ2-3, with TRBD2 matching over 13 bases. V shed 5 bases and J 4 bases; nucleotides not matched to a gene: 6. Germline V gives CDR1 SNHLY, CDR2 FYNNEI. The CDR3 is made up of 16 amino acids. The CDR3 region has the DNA TGTGCCAGCAGTAAGAGGACTAGCGGGAGAGCAGATACGCAGTATTTT. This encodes CASSKRTSGRADTQYF.

Here the CDR3 DNA reads TGTGCTAGTGGTCCCTCAAACCGGAGCGGAACCACAGATACGCAGTATTTT. It translates to CASGPSNRSGTTDTQYF. The chain joins TRBV12-5 to TRBJ2-3, with a tentative D call TRBD2 (5 bases). CDR1 is LGHNT, CDR2 FRNRAP, per germline. Trimming removed 5 bases from V and 2 bases from J, with 20 bases in between. The CDR3 has 17 residues. Full variable domain (missing parts from reference TRBV12-5 and TRBJ2-3): DARVTQTPRHKVTEMGQEVTMRCQPILGHNTVFWYRQTMMQGLELLAYFRNRAPLDDSGMPKDRFSAEMPDATLATLKIQPSEPRDSAVYFCASGPSNRSGTTDTQYFGPGTRLTVL.

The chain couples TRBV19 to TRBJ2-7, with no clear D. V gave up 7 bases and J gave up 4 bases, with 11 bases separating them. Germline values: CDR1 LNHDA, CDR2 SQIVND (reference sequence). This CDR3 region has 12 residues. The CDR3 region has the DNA TGTGCCAGTATAGGGCGACGGTACGAGCAGTACTTC. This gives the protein CASIGRRYEQYF.

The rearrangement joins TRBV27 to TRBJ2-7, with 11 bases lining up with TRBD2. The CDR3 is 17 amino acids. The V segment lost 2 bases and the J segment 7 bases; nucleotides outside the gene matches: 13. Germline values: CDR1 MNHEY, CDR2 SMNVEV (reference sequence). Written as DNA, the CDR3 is TGTGCCAGCAGTTTACTAGCTAGCGGGAGGCATCGGGGTGAGCAGTACTTC. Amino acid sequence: CASSLLASGRHRGEQYF.

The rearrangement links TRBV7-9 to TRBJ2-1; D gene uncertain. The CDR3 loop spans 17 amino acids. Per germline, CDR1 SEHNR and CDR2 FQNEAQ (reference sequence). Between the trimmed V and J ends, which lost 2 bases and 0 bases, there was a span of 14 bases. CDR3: CASSLPLRYHSYNEQFF. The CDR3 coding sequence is TGTGCCAGCAGCTTACCCCTACGATACCACTCCTACAATGAGCAGTTCTTC.

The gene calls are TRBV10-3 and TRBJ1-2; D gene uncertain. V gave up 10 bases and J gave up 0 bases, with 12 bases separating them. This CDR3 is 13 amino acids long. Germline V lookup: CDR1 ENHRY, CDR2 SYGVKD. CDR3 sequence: CATSTGSNYGYTF. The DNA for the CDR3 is TGTGCCACTTCTACGGGATCTAACTATGGCTACACCTTC.

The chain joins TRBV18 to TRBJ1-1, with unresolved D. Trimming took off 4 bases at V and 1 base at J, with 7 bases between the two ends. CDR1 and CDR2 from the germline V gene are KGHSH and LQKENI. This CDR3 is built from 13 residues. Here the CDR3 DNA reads TGTGCCAGCTCACTCCGTTCGAACACTGAAGCTTTCTTT. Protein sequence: CASSLRSNTEAFF.

The CDR3 DNA reads TGTGCCAGTAGTATATCCCGGGACAGGGCTCTCGTTCAGCCCCAGCATTTT. Residues: CASSISRDRALVQPQHF. V usage is TRBV19 and J usage is TRBJ1-5; 9 bases are a match to TRBD1. This CDR3 comprises 17 residues. Germline V gives CDR1 LNHDA, CDR2 SQIVND (reference sequence). With V trimmed by 2 bases and J by 6 bases, 11 bases remained unmatched.

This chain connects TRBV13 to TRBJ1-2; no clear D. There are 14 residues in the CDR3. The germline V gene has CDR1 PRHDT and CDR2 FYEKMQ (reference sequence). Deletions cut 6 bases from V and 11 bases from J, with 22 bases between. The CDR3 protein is CASSLGRVSVSYTF. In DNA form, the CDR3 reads TGTGCCAGCAGTCTGGGGAGGGTTTCGGTTTCATACACCTTC.

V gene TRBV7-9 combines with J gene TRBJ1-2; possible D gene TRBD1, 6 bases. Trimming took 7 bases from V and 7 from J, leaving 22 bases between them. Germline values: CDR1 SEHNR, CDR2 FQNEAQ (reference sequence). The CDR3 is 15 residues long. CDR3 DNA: TGTGCCAGCAACTCGATAGGTTGGGGGCAAGGTGGCTACACCTTC. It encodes CASNSIGWGQGGYTF.

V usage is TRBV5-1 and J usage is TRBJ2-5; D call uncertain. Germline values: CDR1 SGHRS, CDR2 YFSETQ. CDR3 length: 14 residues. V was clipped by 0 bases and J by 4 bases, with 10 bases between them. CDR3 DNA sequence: TGCGCCAGCAGCTTGGCCACGTCACGAGAGACCCAGTACTTC. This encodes CASSLATSRETQYF. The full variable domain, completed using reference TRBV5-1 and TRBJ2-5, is KAGVTQTPRYLIKTRGQQVTLSCSPISGHRSVSWYQQTPGQGLQFLFEYFSETQRNKGNFPGRFSGRQFSNSRSEMNVSTLELGDSALYLCASSLATSRETQYFGPGTRLLVL.

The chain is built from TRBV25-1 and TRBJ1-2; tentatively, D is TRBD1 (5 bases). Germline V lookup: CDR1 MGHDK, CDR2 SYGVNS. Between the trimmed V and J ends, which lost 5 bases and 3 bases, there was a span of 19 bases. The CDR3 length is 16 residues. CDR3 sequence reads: CASSLRGPGFDYGYTF. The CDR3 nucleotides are TGTGCCAGCAGTCTAAGGGGCCCGGGTTTCGACTATGGCTACACCTTC.

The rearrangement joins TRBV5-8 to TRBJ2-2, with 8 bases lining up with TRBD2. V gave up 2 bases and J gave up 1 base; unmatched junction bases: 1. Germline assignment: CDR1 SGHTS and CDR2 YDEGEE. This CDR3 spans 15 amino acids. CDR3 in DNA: TGTGCCAGCAGCTTTGCGGGAGGGAACACCGGGGAGCTGTTTTTT. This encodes CASSFAGGNTGELFF.

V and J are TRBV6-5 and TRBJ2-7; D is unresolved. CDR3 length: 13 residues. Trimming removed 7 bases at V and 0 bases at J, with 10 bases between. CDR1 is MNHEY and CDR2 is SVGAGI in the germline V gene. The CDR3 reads CASKNESSYEQYF. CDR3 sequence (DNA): TGTGCCAGCAAAAACGAAAGCTCCTACGAGCAGTACTTC.

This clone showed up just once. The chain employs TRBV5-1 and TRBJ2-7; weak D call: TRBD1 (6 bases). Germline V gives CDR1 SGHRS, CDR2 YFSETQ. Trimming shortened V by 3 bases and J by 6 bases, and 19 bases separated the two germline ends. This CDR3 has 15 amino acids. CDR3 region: CASSWENRVRGEQYF. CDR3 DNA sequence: TGCGCCAGCAGCTGGGAAAACAGGGTCCGGGGCGAGCAGTACTTC.

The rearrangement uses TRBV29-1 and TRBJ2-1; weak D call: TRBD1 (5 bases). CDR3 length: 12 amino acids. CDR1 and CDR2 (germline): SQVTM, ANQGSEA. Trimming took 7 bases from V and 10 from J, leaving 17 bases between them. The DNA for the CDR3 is TGCAGCGGGGGCCAAGGAGTAGGAGAGCAGTTCTTC. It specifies CSGGQGVGEQFF.

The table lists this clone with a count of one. In DNA form, the CDR3 reads TGTGCCAGCAGTGAGGTGGCTAGTCGGGAGCAGTACTTC. It codes for CASSEVASREQYF. This chain connects TRBV2 to TRBJ2-7; D is uncertain. This CDR3 region has 13 residues. The V end lost 3 bases, the J end lost 7 bases, and 13 bases lay between the germline ends. Per the germline V gene, CDR1 is SNHLY and CDR2 is FYNNEI.

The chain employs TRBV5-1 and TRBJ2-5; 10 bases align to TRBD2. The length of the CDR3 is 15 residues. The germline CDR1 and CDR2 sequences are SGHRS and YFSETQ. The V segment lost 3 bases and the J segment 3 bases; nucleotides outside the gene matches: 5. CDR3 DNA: TGCGCCAGCAGCTATGGACTAGCGGTTAAAGAGACCCAGTACTTC. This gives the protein CASSYGLAVKETQYF.

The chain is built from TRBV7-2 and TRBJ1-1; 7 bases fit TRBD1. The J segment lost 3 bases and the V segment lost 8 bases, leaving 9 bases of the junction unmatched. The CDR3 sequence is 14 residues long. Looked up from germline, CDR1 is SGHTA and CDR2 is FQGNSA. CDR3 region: CASGKGAIYTEAFF. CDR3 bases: TGTGCCAGCGGCAAGGGGGCGATTTACACTGAAGCTTTCTTT.

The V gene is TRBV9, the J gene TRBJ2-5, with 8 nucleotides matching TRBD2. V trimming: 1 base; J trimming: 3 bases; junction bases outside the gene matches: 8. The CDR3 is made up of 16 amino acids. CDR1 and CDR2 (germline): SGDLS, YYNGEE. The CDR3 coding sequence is TGTGCCAGCAGCGTACGGAATAGAGCGGGAGAAGAGACCCAGTACTTC. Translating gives CASSVRNRAGEETQYF.

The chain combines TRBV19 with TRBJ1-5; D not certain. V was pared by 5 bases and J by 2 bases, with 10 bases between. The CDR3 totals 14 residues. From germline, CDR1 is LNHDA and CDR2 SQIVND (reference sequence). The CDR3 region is CASSHGRRNQPQHF. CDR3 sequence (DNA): TGTGCCAGTAGTCACGGCCGTCGCAATCAGCCCCAGCATTTT.

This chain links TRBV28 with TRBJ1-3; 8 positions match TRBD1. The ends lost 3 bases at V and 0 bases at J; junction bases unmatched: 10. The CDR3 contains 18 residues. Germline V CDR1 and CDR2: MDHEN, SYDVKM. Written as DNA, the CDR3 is TGTGCCAGCAGTTTCCCCCGGGACAGGCCGCTCTCTGGAAACACCATATATTTT. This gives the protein CASSFPRDRPLSGNTIYF.